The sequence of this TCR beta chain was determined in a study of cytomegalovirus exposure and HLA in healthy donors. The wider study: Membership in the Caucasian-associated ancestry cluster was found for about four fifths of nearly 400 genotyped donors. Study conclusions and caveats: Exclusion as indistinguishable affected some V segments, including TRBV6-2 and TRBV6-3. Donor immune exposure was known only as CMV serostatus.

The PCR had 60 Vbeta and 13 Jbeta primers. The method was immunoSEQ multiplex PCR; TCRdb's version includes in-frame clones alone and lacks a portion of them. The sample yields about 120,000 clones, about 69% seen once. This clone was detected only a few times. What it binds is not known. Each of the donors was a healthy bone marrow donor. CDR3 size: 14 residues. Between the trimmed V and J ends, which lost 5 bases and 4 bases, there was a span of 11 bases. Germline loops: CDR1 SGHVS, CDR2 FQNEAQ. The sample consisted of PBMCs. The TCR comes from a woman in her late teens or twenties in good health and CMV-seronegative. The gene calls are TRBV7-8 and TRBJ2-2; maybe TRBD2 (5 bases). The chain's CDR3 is CASSETGGTGELFF. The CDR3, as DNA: TGTGCCAGCAGCGAGACCGGAGGCACCGGGGAGCTGTTTTTT. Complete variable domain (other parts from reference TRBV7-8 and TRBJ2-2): GAGVSQSPRYKVAKRGQDVALRCDPISGHVSLFWYQQALGQGPEFLTYFQNEAQLDKSGLPSDRFFAERPEGSVSTLKIQRTQQEDSAVYLCASSETGGTGELFFGEGSRLTVL.